Listed below are T cell receptor beta chains from one sample, sequenced in a study of response to subunit inactivated influenza vaccine. TCRdb recomputed calls from the RT-PCR reads with MiXCR, one row per CDR3 protein. The data hold around 490,000 distinct CDR3 sequences, with 7.5% to 8.5% observed a single time. The starting material was PBMCs from blood, obtained less than 25 months after vaccination. The receptor set was obtained from a man aged 50 to 69 who received an inactivated influenza vaccine. Both conserved end residues are part of each CDR3. D genes are given only for firm matches. Clone size is given for some rows only: seen once, a few or many times, or a class if the clone is expanded.

cdr3_length: 14
clone_size: once
j_call: TRBJ2-7
d_call: .
v_call: TRBV6-2/TRBV6-3
cdr3_nt: TGTGCCAGCAGTTACTTCGTCGCGGGTTCTGAGCAGTACTTC
cdr3_aa: CASSYFVAGSEQYF

cdr3_length: 18
clone_size: few
j_call: TRBJ2-5
d_call: TRBD2
v_call: TRBV5-1
cdr3_nt: TGCGCCAGCAGCTTGGGCCCAACCCGCGGGAGGAGACAAGAGACCCAGTACTTC
cdr3_aa: CASSLGPTRGRRQETQYF

cdr3_length: 15
clone_size: many
j_call: TRBJ1-6
d_call: .
v_call: TRBV7-2
cdr3_nt: TGTGCCAGCAGCTTAGTTCAGGGGCGTTATTCACCCCTCCACTTT
cdr3_aa: CASSLVQGRYSPLHF

cdr3_length: 14
clone_size: many
j_call: TRBJ1-6
d_call: .
v_call: TRBV29-1
cdr3_nt: TGCAGCGTGGGGGGCGGCCAGCCTAATTCACCCCTCCACTTT
cdr3_aa: CSVGGGQPNSPLHF

cdr3_length: 15
clone_size: many
j_call: TRBJ1-3
d_call: .
v_call: TRBV9
cdr3_nt: TGTGCCAGCAGCCCCCGACAAAGCTCTGGAAACACCATATATTTT
cdr3_aa: CASSPRQSSGNTIYF

cdr3_length: 14
clone_size: many
j_call: TRBJ2-5
d_call: .
v_call: TRBV5-1
cdr3_nt: TGCGCCAGCAGCTTAGGCCGGAGTGGAGAGACCCAGTACTTC
cdr3_aa: CASSLGRSGETQYF

cdr3_length: 14
clone_size: many
j_call: TRBJ2-1
d_call: .
v_call: TRBV5-1
cdr3_nt: TGCGCCAGCAGCTTTAGGCAGCCACCACTAGAGCAGTTCTTC
cdr3_aa: CASSFRQPPLEQFF

cdr3_length: 13
clone_size: .
j_call: TRBJ2-7
d_call: .
v_call: TRBV20-1
cdr3_nt: TGCAGTGCTAGGAGTCAGGGAGCTTACGAGCAGTACTTC
cdr3_aa: CSARSQGAYEQYF

cdr3_length: 14
clone_size: many
j_call: TRBJ1-2
d_call: TRBD1
v_call: TRBV20-1
cdr3_nt: TGCAGTGCTAGCCCGGGACAGGGAGGCTATGGCTACACCTTC
cdr3_aa: CSASPGQGGYGYTF

cdr3_length: 15
clone_size: few
j_call: TRBJ2-7
d_call: TRBD1
v_call: TRBV3-1
cdr3_nt: TGTGCCAGCAGCCACACCCCCGGACAGGGCTACGAGCAGTACTTC
cdr3_aa: CASSHTPGQGYEQYF

cdr3_length: 14
clone_size: .
j_call: TRBJ2-3
d_call: .
v_call: TRBV15
cdr3_nt: TGTGCCACCAGCAGAGATGCTAGCACAGATACGCAGTATTTT
cdr3_aa: CATSRDASTDTQYF

cdr3_length: 15
clone_size: many
j_call: TRBJ2-1
d_call: TRBD2
v_call: TRBV20-1
cdr3_nt: TGCAGTGCTCCCTTCCTCCTAGCGGCCGGGAATGAGCAGTTCTTC
cdr3_aa: CSAPFLLAAGNEQFF

cdr3_length: 15
clone_size: many
j_call: TRBJ1-5
d_call: TRBD1
v_call: TRBV5-8
cdr3_nt: TGTGCCAGCAGCCCGCAGACAGGGGGAAATCAGCCCCAGCATTTT
cdr3_aa: CASSPQTGGNQPQHF

cdr3_length: 15
clone_size: .
j_call: TRBJ2-3
d_call: .
v_call: TRBV4-3
cdr3_nt: TGCGCCAGCAGCCAGATACTAGGAGGCACAGATACGCAGTATTTT
cdr3_aa: CASSQILGGTDTQYF

cdr3_length: 15
clone_size: .
j_call: TRBJ2-5
d_call: .
v_call: TRBV7-2
cdr3_nt: TGTGCCAGCAGCTTAAATGGATTAGCTCCAGAGACCCAGTACTTC
cdr3_aa: CASSLNGLAPETQYF

cdr3_length: 15
clone_size: .
j_call: TRBJ2-1
d_call: .
v_call: TRBV12-3/TRBV12-4
cdr3_nt: TGTGCCAGCAGTTTAGCGCAAGAGGACTACAATGAGCAGTTCTTC
cdr3_aa: CASSLAQEDYNEQFF

cdr3_length: 12
clone_size: .
j_call: TRBJ2-7
d_call: .
v_call: TRBV12-3/TRBV12-4
cdr3_nt: TGTGCCAGCAGTTTCGTAGCGAGCGAGCAGTACTTC
cdr3_aa: CASSFVASEQYF

cdr3_length: 14
clone_size: few
j_call: TRBJ2-5
d_call: .
v_call: TRBV5-5
cdr3_nt: TGTGCCAGCAGCTATTGGGGGTTGGAGGAGACCCAGTACTTC
cdr3_aa: CASSYWGLEETQYF

cdr3_length: 17
clone_size: few
j_call: TRBJ1-6
d_call: .
v_call: TRBV15
cdr3_nt: TGTGCCACCAGCAGAGATCTTACAGACGGCGTGGATTCACCCCTCCACTTT
cdr3_aa: CATSRDLTDGVDSPLHF

cdr3_length: 15
clone_size: few
j_call: TRBJ2-1
d_call: .
v_call: TRBV5-1
cdr3_nt: TGCGCCAGCGGGCCCAGGCTAGACTCCTACAATGAGCAGTTCTTC
cdr3_aa: CASGPRLDSYNEQFF

cdr3_length: 14
clone_size: .
j_call: TRBJ2-3
d_call: .
v_call: TRBV10-2
cdr3_nt: TGCGCCAGCAGACACGGGGAGTTAGGAGATACGCAGTATTTT
cdr3_aa: CASRHGELGDTQYF

cdr3_length: 15
clone_size: few
j_call: TRBJ1-5
d_call: .
v_call: TRBV20-1
cdr3_nt: TGCAGTGCTAGAGCCGGCAGGGTTCGCAATCAGCCCCAGCATTTT
cdr3_aa: CSARAGRVRNQPQHF

cdr3_length: 14
clone_size: many
j_call: TRBJ2-2
d_call: .
v_call: TRBV12-3/TRBV12-4
cdr3_nt: TGTGCCAGCAGCCGAAGGGGTTCGGCCGGGGAGCTGTTTTTT
cdr3_aa: CASSRRGSAGELFF

cdr3_length: 12
clone_size: .
j_call: TRBJ2-2
d_call: .
v_call: TRBV7-3
cdr3_nt: TGTGCCAGCAGCCCTTTTTCCGGGGAGCTGTTTTTT
cdr3_aa: CASSPFSGELFF

cdr3_length: 14
clone_size: few
j_call: TRBJ1-1
d_call: .
v_call: TRBV12-3/TRBV12-4
cdr3_nt: TGTGCCAGCAGCCCCAGGATTATTAACACTGAAGCTTTCTTT
cdr3_aa: CASSPRIINTEAFF

cdr3_length: 12
clone_size: few
j_call: TRBJ1-1
d_call: .
v_call: TRBV20-1
cdr3_nt: TGCAGTGCTAGAGATTTCCAGGGTGAAGCTTTCTTT
cdr3_aa: CSARDFQGEAFF

cdr3_length: 14
clone_size: many
j_call: TRBJ2-7
d_call: TRBD1
v_call: TRBV7-9
cdr3_nt: TGTGCCAGCAGCTCCGGGACAGACTCCTACGAGCAGTACTTC
cdr3_aa: CASSSGTDSYEQYF

cdr3_length: 15
clone_size: .
j_call: TRBJ2-5
d_call: TRBD2
v_call: TRBV4-2
cdr3_nt: TGTGCCAGCAGCCAAGCTAGCGGGGGGGCGGAGACCCAGTACTTC
cdr3_aa: CASSQASGGAETQYF

cdr3_length: 14
clone_size: few
j_call: TRBJ1-2
d_call: .
v_call: TRBV15
cdr3_nt: TGTGCCACCAGCGAAGAACAGGGCGTCTATGGCTACACCTTC
cdr3_aa: CATSEEQGVYGYTF

cdr3_length: 13
clone_size: many
j_call: TRBJ1-2
d_call: .
v_call: TRBV9
cdr3_nt: TGTGCCAGCAGCGTTGGGGATTTGGATGGCTACACCTTC
cdr3_aa: CASSVGDLDGYTF

cdr3_length: 13
clone_size: few
j_call: TRBJ1-1
d_call: .
v_call: TRBV20-1
cdr3_nt: TGCAGTGCTCGTCCGGAGGAGGCCACTGAAGCTTTCTTT
cdr3_aa: CSARPEEATEAFF

cdr3_length: 14
clone_size: .
j_call: TRBJ1-1
d_call: .
v_call: TRBV5-5
cdr3_nt: TGTGCCAGCAGCGTTCAGGGGCCCGGCACTGAAGCTTTCTTT
cdr3_aa: CASSVQGPGTEAFF

cdr3_length: 20
clone_size: .
j_call: TRBJ2-4
d_call: .
v_call: TRBV21-1
cdr3_nt: TGTGCCAGCAGCAAAGGGACGGAGGGCCGTAGACTTCTAGCCAAAAACATTCAGTACTTC
cdr3_aa: CASSKGTEGRRLLAKNIQYF

cdr3_length: 15
clone_size: many
j_call: TRBJ2-1
d_call: TRBD2
v_call: TRBV10-3
cdr3_nt: TGTGCCATCAGCCCGATGGGAGGGGCGCACAATGAGCAGTTCTTC
cdr3_aa: CAISPMGGAHNEQFF

cdr3_length: 17
clone_size: few
j_call: TRBJ2-1
d_call: .
v_call: TRBV3-1
cdr3_nt: TGTGCCAGCAGCCAAGTTGGTGCCGTTCGGCTACTAAATGAGCAGTTCTTC
cdr3_aa: CASSQVGAVRLLNEQFF

cdr3_length: 13
clone_size: .
j_call: TRBJ2-5
d_call: .
v_call: TRBV5-6
cdr3_nt: TGTGCCAGCAGTCCTGTAGTCGGGGAGACCCAGTACTTC
cdr3_aa: CASSPVVGETQYF

cdr3_length: 15
clone_size: few
j_call: TRBJ2-4
d_call: .
v_call: TRBV20-1
cdr3_nt: TGCAGTGCAATGCACCGTTCGGGCGCCAAAAACATTCAGTACTTC
cdr3_aa: CSAMHRSGAKNIQYF

cdr3_length: 14
clone_size: .
j_call: TRBJ2-5
d_call: TRBD2
v_call: TRBV29-1
cdr3_nt: TGCAGCGTTGATCTAGCGGGAGTCCGAGAGACCCAGTACTTC
cdr3_aa: CSVDLAGVRETQYF

cdr3_length: 16
clone_size: few
j_call: TRBJ1-5
d_call: .
v_call: TRBV2
cdr3_nt: TGTGCCAGCAGCGCCAATCAGGGCGTAACGGGACAGCCCCAGCATTTT
cdr3_aa: CASSANQGVTGQPQHF

cdr3_length: 15
clone_size: few
j_call: TRBJ2-5
d_call: .
v_call: TRBV20-1
cdr3_nt: TGCAGTGCTAGAGATGGGGAGAGATTTGAGGAGACCCAGTACTTC
cdr3_aa: CSARDGERFEETQYF

cdr3_length: 14
clone_size: .
j_call: TRBJ2-2
d_call: .
v_call: TRBV15
cdr3_nt: TGTGCCACCAGCAGAAGACTAGATGCCGGGGAGCTGTTTTTT
cdr3_aa: CATSRRLDAGELFF

cdr3_length: 14
clone_size: .
j_call: TRBJ1-1
d_call: TRBD1
v_call: TRBV5-1
cdr3_nt: TGCGCCAGCAGCTTGTCCACAGGGGGCTCTGAAGCTTTCTTT
cdr3_aa: CASSLSTGGSEAFF